The rows below give T cell receptor beta chains drawn from one sample of a study of T cell responses to AZD1222 COVID-19 vaccine. Clones were sequenced by immunoSEQ multiplex PCR, and TCRdb holds only the in-frame ones, with some missing. The sample consists of around 160,000 clones, 92% of them appearing once. The starting material was peripheral blood, obtained 28 days after the second AZD1222 dose. The origin of the receptors is an adult who received the AZD1222 COVID-19 vaccine. Both conserved end residues are part of each CDR3. The D gene is left open where the match is weak.

TRBJ1-1,TRBV6-1,-,CASSEGGLLTEAFF
TRBJ2-3,TRBV9,-,CASSVASTDTQYF
TRBJ2-7,TRBV10-3,-,CAISEFREQSSEQYF
TRBJ1-6,TRBV19,TRBD1,CASSIQGGRDSPLHF
TRBJ1-2,TRBV20-1,-,CSASDGGYTF
TRBJ2-1,TRBV7-6,TRBD2,CASTLLAGAHNEQFF
TRBJ2-7,TRBV7-2,-,CASSSLGREQYF
TRBJ1-1,TRBV6-5,-,CASSYSPGAGNTEAFF
TRBJ2-1,TRBV6-6,TRBD2,CASSPRLAGGPGHNEQFF
TRBJ1-5,TRBV27,TRBD1,CASSPQGNSNQPQHF
TRBJ1-2,TRBV9,-,CASSGLTAYGYTF
TRBJ1-5,TRBV19,-,CASSRGRQSHQPQHF
TRBJ1-2,TRBV7-8,-,CASSLMSGTGGYTF
TRBJ2-1,TRBV3-1/TRBV3-2,TRBD1,CASSQGREGQEVDEQFF
TRBJ2-1,TRBV10-3,-,CAISGLGGRDEQFF
TRBJ1-5,TRBV19,-,CASSIPRGRGNQPQHF
TRBJ2-7,TRBV6-5,-,CASSYSGDGSYEQYF
TRBJ1-1,TRBV5-6,-,CASSLELATEAFF
TRBJ1-1,TRBV28,-,CASRVAANTEAFF
TRBJ2-7,TRBV19,TRBD1,CASSSPGQGASEQYF
TRBJ2-3,TRBV4-1,TRBD2,CASSLGTSGGNTQYF
TRBJ2-5,TRBV27,-,CASSLGSPPETQYF
TRBJ1-1,TRBV9,-,CASSSRTSMNTEAFF
TRBJ2-7,TRBV12-3/TRBV12-4,-,CASSLRDAREQYF
TRBJ2-1,TRBV30,TRBD1,CAWSSTPETGTGGIF
TRBJ1-4,TRBV7-2,-,CASSFGRREKLFF
TRBJ1-6,TRBV7-9,-,CASSPSEERRSPLHF
TRBJ1-1,TRBV3-1/TRBV3-2,-,CASSQRAGGAGTEAFF
TRBJ2-7,TRBV27,-,CASSLSQGEGYEQYF